Shown below are 30 T cell receptor beta chains from a single sample sequenced in a study of blood T cell repertoires in COVID-19. Clones were sequenced by immunoSEQ multiplex PCR, and TCRdb holds only the in-frame ones, with some missing. The table includes 150,000 or so clones, 90% to 95% detected once. The sample was peripheral blood. Source of these receptors: an older woman with COVID-19, enrolled during active disease.

The chain recombines TRBV19 with TRBJ1-2; tentative D call: TRBD1 (5 bases). V was shortened by 4 bases and J by 2 bases, with 20 bases between the two germline ends. Germline-derived CDR1 and CDR2 are LNHDA and SQIVND (reference sequence). The CDR3 loop spans 17 amino acids. CDR3 loop: CASSRFGGEQANYGYTF. The CDR3 DNA sequence: TGTGCCAGTAGTAGGTTCGGTGGGGAACAGGCAAACTATGGCTACACCTTC. The full variable domain, its missing parts supplied by reference TRBV19 and TRBJ1-2, is DGGITQSPKYLFRKEGQNVTLSCEQNLNHDAMYWYRQDPGQGLRLIYYSQIVNDFQKGDIAEGYSVSREKKESFPLTVTSAQKNPTAFYLCASSRFGGEQANYGYTFGSGTRLTVV.

The chain has TRBV6-2 or TRBV6-3 and TRBJ1-5; no clear D. The V gene's germline CDR1 is MNHEY and CDR2 SVGEGT. This CDR3 has 15 amino acids. V was pared by 2 bases and J by 1 base, with 9 bases between. This CDR3 reads CASSYVGVSNQPQHF. In nucleotides, the CDR3 is TGTGCCAGCAGTTACGTCGGTGTAAGCAATCAGCCCCAGCATTTT.

This clone turned up a few times. The gene calls are TRBV6-2 or TRBV6-3 and TRBJ2-7; D perhaps matches TRBD1 (5 bases). The CDR3 totals 14 residues. In germline, CDR1 is MNHEY, CDR2 SVGEGT. Trimming took off 0 bases at V and 7 bases at J, with 13 bases between the two ends. The CDR3 region is CASSYSRRAREQYF. The DNA for the CDR3 is TGTGCCAGCAGTTACTCCCGCAGGGCGAGGGAGCAGTACTTC.

In the case of this clone: This same CDR3 is encoded by further DNA sequences in the sample. The V call is TRBV5-1, the J call TRBJ1-5; a weak D match, TRBD1 (6 bases). The CDR3 is made up of 14 amino acids. The germline V gene has CDR1 SGHRS and CDR2 YFSETQ. V was shortened by 2 bases and J by 2 bases, with 8 bases between the two germline ends. CDR3: CASSLAGGNQPQHF. For the CDR3, the DNA is TGCGCCAGCAGCTTAGCAGGGGGCAATCAGCCCCAGCATTTT.

This rearrangement joins TRBV9 to TRBJ1-5, with TRBD1 identical over 8 bases. The CDR3 spans 16 residues. CDR1 is SGDLS and CDR2 is YYNGEE in the germline V gene. The junction had 9 bases not matched to a gene; V was cut back by 1 base and J by 6 bases. Here the CDR3 reads CASSVIVGQVSQPQHF. In nucleotides, the CDR3 is TGTGCCAGCAGCGTAATCGTGGGACAGGTGAGTCAGCCCCAGCATTTT. Full variable domain (remainder filled in from reference TRBV9 and TRBJ1-5): DSGVTQTPKHLITATGQRVTLRCSPRSGDLSVYWYQQSLDQGLQFLIQYYNGEERAKGNILERFSAQQFPDLHSELNLSSLELGDSALYFCASSVIVGQVSQPQHFGDGTRLSIL.

The V call is TRBV19, the J call TRBJ2-5; D unclear. Germline loops: CDR1 LNHDA, CDR2 SQIVND (reference sequence). This CDR3 contains 14 residues. Deletions cut 8 bases from V and 0 bases from J, with 13 bases between. CDR3 bases: TGTGCCAGTTCTTCACAGCAGTACCAAGAGACCCAGTACTTC. Its protein is CASSSQQYQETQYF.

The rearrangement uses TRBV7-2 and TRBJ2-5; tentatively, D is TRBD1 (6 bases). This CDR3 contains 15 residues. Germline CDR1 SGHTA, CDR2 FQGNSA. Deletions cut 2 bases from V and 0 bases from J, with 10 bases between. The CDR3 is CASSLLGGYQETQYF. The CDR3 DNA reads TGTGCCAGCAGCTTATTAGGGGGATACCAAGAGACCCAGTACTTC. The full variable domain, in which reference TRBV7-2 and TRBJ2-5 provide the parts outside the CDR3, is GAGVSQSPSNKVTEKGKDVELRCDPISGHTALYWYRQSLGQGLEFLIYFQGNSAPDKSGLPSDRFSAERTGGSVSTLTIQRTQQEDSAVYLCASSLLGGYQETQYFGPGTRLLVL.

This chain uses TRBV30 with TRBJ2-7, with TRBD1 matching over 7 bases. J lost 3 bases, V lost 3 bases, and 5 bases had no gene match. CDR3 length: 13 residues. CDR1 and CDR2 from the germline V gene are GTSNPN and SVGIG (reference sequence). The CDR3 nucleotides read TGTGCCTGGAGCCTGGGACAGCACTACGAGCAGTACTTC. This encodes CAWSLGQHYEQYF.

The chain combines TRBV19 with TRBJ2-7; TRBD1 matches at 9 bases. Germline CDR1 is LNHDA and CDR2 is SQIVND (reference sequence). CDR3 size: 14 residues. V lost 6 bases and J lost 4; bases outside the gene matches: 7. Here the CDR3 reads CASSNRGRSYEQYF. The CDR3 DNA is TGTGCCAGTAGCAACAGGGGGCGGTCATACGAGCAGTACTTC.

This clone was observed a few times. The chain combines TRBV7-9 with TRBJ1-4, with D perhaps TRBD1 (5 bases). V lost 5 bases, J lost 5 bases, and 12 bases lay in between. The CDR3 is made up of 14 amino acids. Germline CDR1 and CDR2: SEHNR and FQNEAQ (reference sequence). The CDR3 sequence is CASSQDIGNEKLFF. In DNA form, the CDR3 reads TGTGCCAGCAGCCAGGACATCGGGAATGAAAAACTGTTTTTT. The full variable domain, rest sourced from reference TRBV7-9 and TRBJ1-4, is DTGVSQNPRHKITKRGQNVTFRCDPISEHNRLYWYRQTLGQGPEFLTYFQNEAQLEKSRLLSDRFSAERPKGSFSTLEIQRTEQGDSAMYLCASSQDIGNEKLFFGSGTQLSVL.

The rearrangement links TRBV3-1 (or the pseudogene TRBV3-2) to TRBJ1-1; D is undetermined. Germline V lookup: CDR1 LGHDT, CDR2 YNNKEL (reference sequence). V was shortened by 2 bases and J by 8 bases, with 6 bases between the two germline ends. The CDR3 contains 11 residues. DNA of the CDR3: TGTGCCAGCAGCCAAATCGGGGAAGCTTTCTTT. Translating it yields CASSQIGEAFF.

V and J are TRBV3-1 (or the pseudogene TRBV3-2) and TRBJ2-2; maybe TRBD2 (6 bases). The CDR3 is made up of 15 amino acids. V lost 1 base to trimming and J lost 4 bases, with 10 bases between them. The germline V gene has CDR1 LGHDT and CDR2 YNNKEL (reference sequence). CDR3 residues: CASSQGGATTGELFF. Here the CDR3 DNA reads TGTGCCAGCAGCCAAGGCGGGGCCACCACCGGGGAGCTGTTTTTT.

The chain recombines TRBV18 with TRBJ1-1, with TRBD1 identical over 7 bases. Trimming at V came to 3 bases and at J to 2 bases, leaving 9 bases not matched to a gene. This CDR3 comprises 16 residues. Germline loops: CDR1 KGHSH, CDR2 LQKENI. The CDR3 coding sequence is TGTGCCAGCTCACCCGCAACGGACAGGACTAACACTGAAGCTTTCTTT. Its protein is CASSPATDRTNTEAFF.

This chain uses TRBV5-6 with TRBJ2-3; 7 nucleotides line up with TRBD2. With V trimmed by 7 bases and J by 4 bases, 6 bases remained unmatched. CDR3 size: 13 residues. Germline V lookup: CDR1 SGHDT, CDR2 YYEEEE. CDR3 sequence (DNA): TGTGCCAGCGGAGCGGGGCGACCAGATACGCAGTATTTT. It yields the protein CASGAGRPDTQYF.

The V and J genes are TRBV6-5 and TRBJ2-5, with D maybe TRBD2 (6 bases). Looked up from germline, CDR1 is MNHEY and CDR2 is SVGAGI. V was cut by 7 bases and J by 4 bases, with 16 bases left in between. The CDR3 extends over 14 amino acids. The CDR3 region has the DNA TGTGCCAGCATTGTTCCGGGGGTCCTAGAGACCCAGTACTTC. It yields the protein CASIVPGVLETQYF.

The rearrangement links TRBV3-1 (or the pseudogene TRBV3-2) to TRBJ2-7, with 7 bases identical to TRBD1. Trimming took 5 bases from V and 2 from J; bases not matched to a gene: 12. The CDR3 contains 16 residues. Germline assignment: CDR1 LGHDT and CDR2 YNNKEL (reference sequence). Here the CDR3 reads CASSLPRGRGAYEQYF. Here the CDR3 DNA reads TGTGCCAGCAGCTTACCAAGGGGGCGAGGGGCCTACGAGCAGTACTTC.

This clone is a singleton in its sample. The chain links TRBV2 to TRBJ1-6, with TRBD1 identical over 8 bases. V lost 4 bases to trimming and J lost 9 bases; unmatched junction nucleotides: 11. The CDR3 has 16 amino acids. Germline CDR1 SNHLY, CDR2 FYNNEI. CDR3 in DNA: TGTGCCAGCAGTGTGGGGACAGGCCCCCCTGGTTCACCCCTCCACTTT. Translating gives CASSVGTGPPGSPLHF.

The rearrangement joins TRBV18 to TRBJ1-1; no clear D. Per germline, CDR1 KGHSH and CDR2 LQKENI. The V gene lost 3 bases and the J gene lost 6 bases, with 11 bases spanning the gap. This CDR3 region has 13 residues. The CDR3 nucleotides are TGTGCCAGCTCACCGGGCCGGGATGCTGAAGCTTTCTTT. It translates to CASSPGRDAEAFF.

V is TRBV4-3 and J is TRBJ1-2; 7 bases agree with TRBD1. J lost 4 bases, V lost 1 base, and 9 bases had no gene match. The length of the CDR3 is 16 residues. Per the germline V gene, CDR1 is LGHNA and CDR2 is YSLEER. The chain's CDR3 is CASSQVPGGTVYGYTF. CDR3 sequence (DNA): TGCGCCAGCAGCCAAGTGCCAGGGGGGACCGTCTATGGCTACACCTTC.

This chain links TRBV6-2 or TRBV6-3 with TRBJ1-5; D ambiguous. Germline loops: CDR1 MNHEY, CDR2 SVGEGT. Between the trimmed V and J ends, which lost 2 bases and 5 bases, there was a span of 4 bases. The CDR3 consists of 12 residues. CDR3 sequence: CASSYLYQPQHF. DNA for the CDR3: TGTGCCAGCAGTTACCTGTATCAGCCCCAGCATTTT.

This clone was seen only once. The chain links TRBV29-1 to TRBJ2-3; 10 bases are a match to TRBD2. There are 14 residues in the CDR3. From germline, CDR1 is SQVTM and CDR2 ANQGSEA. Germline trimming cut 4 bases from V and 4 bases from J; bases unmatched to any gene: 5. DNA for the CDR3: TGCAGCGTTGTAGCGGGGGGTGGTCCAGATACGCAGTATTTT. It translates to CSVVAGGGPDTQYF.

Note on this clone: Distinct nucleotide sequences in the sample also encode this CDR3. This chain links TRBV6-6 with TRBJ1-5; TRBD1 aligns across 7 bases. Trimming cost V 6 bases and J 2 bases; bases outside gene matches: 7. CDR1 is MNHNY and CDR2 is SVGAGI in the germline V gene (reference sequence). The CDR3 is made up of 15 amino acids. CDR3 region: CASSPDRVGNQPQHF. For the CDR3, the DNA is TGTGCCAGCAGCCCCGACAGGGTTGGCAATCAGCCCCAGCATTTT.

The chain employs TRBV27 and TRBJ1-6, with no clear D. The CDR3 has 16 amino acids. CDR1 MNHEY and CDR2 SMNVEV come from the germline V gene (reference sequence). Trimming pared 2 bases from V and 0 bases from J, leaving 8 bases between. Here the CDR3 DNA reads TGTGCCAGCAGTTTACTCGTGAGCTCCTATAATTCACCCCTCCACTTT. Protein product: CASSLLVSSYNSPLHF.

V usage is TRBV7-2 and J usage is TRBJ1-3, with a weak D call TRBD1 (6 bases). This CDR3 is built from 16 residues. Germline V CDR1 and CDR2: SGHTA, FQGNSA. The ends were cut back, 2 bases at V and 3 bases at J, with 14 bases in the middle. The CDR3, as DNA: TGTGCCAGCAGCTTAACCGGGACATTAAATGGAAACACCATATATTTT. As protein: CASSLTGTLNGNTIYF.

V is TRBV11-2 and J is TRBJ1-2; 9 nucleotides agree with TRBD1. The CDR3 has 15 amino acids. Germline V lookup: CDR1 SGHAT, CDR2 FQNNGV. The trim removed 1 base at V and 5 bases at J, leaving 5 bases unmatched. The CDR3 here is CASSLAGTGMYGYTF. The DNA of the CDR3 is TGTGCCAGCAGCTTAGCGGGGACAGGGATGTATGGCTACACCTTC.

The genes are TRBV7-2 and TRBJ2-5, with TRBD1 identical over 9 bases. The CDR3 sequence is 15 residues long. Germline V lookup: CDR1 SGHTA, CDR2 FQGNSA. V trimming: 1 base; J trimming: 4 bases; junction bases outside the gene matches: 4. The DNA for the CDR3 is TGTGCCAGCAGCTTAGGGGACAGGGAAGTAGAGACCCAGTACTTC. Its protein product is CASSLGDREVETQYF.

Note on this clone: The sample has other DNA sequences that encode this CDR3 too. The CDR3 nucleotides read TGTGCCAGCAGCCAAGATAGGGGGACTGAAGCTTTCTTT. Residues: CASSQDRGTEAFF. The V and J genes are TRBV4-2 and TRBJ1-1; possibly TRBD1 for D (6 bases). V dropped 0 bases and J dropped 5 bases, with 7 bases sitting between them. The V gene's germline CDR1 is LGHNA and CDR2 YNFKEQ. This CDR3 comprises 13 residues.

This sequence joins TRBV23-1 and TRBJ1-1; possible D gene TRBD1, 5 bases. TRBV23-1 is an ORF for which the function is uncertain. Trimming removed 5 bases at V and 0 bases at J, with 25 bases between. The CDR3 has 19 amino acids. The DNA for the CDR3 is TGCGCCAGCAGTTGCCTCCGGGGGAAGGGACCGCCGGTGAACACTGAAGCTTTCTTT. As protein: CASSCLRGKGPPVNTEAFF.

The rearrangement joins TRBV23-1 to TRBJ1-4; TRBD1 aligns across 8 bases. TRBV23-1 is classed as an ORF, of uncertain function. The CDR3 length is 13 residues. V shed 10 bases and J 4 bases; nucleotides not matched to a gene: 5. The CDR3 bases are TGCGCCACACAGGGGACAGGTAATGAAAAACTGTTTTTT. Residues: CATQGTGNEKLFF.

The table lists this clone with a few counts. The rearrangement uses TRBV7-2 and TRBJ1-1; TRBD1 matches at 7 bases. V dropped 0 bases and J dropped 4; count of bases not matched to a gene: 2. The CDR3 extends over 14 amino acids. CDR1 and CDR2 from the germline V gene are SGHTA and FQGNSA. The CDR3 coding sequence is TGTGCCAGCAGCTTAGCCAGACAGGGCACTGAAGCTTTCTTT. It is translated as CASSLARQGTEAFF.